This is a list of T cell receptor beta chains from one sample in a study of CD8 T cells in Susac syndrome. Via MiXCR, TCRdb re-called the immunoSEQ multiplex PCR reads, giving one row per CDR3 protein. This table holds some 170,000 distinct CDR3 sequences, around 94% found once. Sequenced: CD4+ T cells from PBMCs. These TCRs come from a human donor with Susac syndrome. Both conserved end residues are part of each CDR3.

J gene | V gene | CDR3 protein
TRBJ1-1 | TRBV29-1 | CSVDGRARQTEAFF
TRBJ1-5 | TRBV12-3/TRBV12-4 | CASSRSDWQPQHF
TRBJ1-5 | TRBV4-3 | CASSESYGQEQPQHF
TRBJ2-1 | TRBV29-1 | CSVAKINEQFF
TRBJ1-1 | TRBV11-2 | CASSPSRGGVEAFF
TRBJ2-1 | TRBV18 | CASSPPSGGSYNEQFF
TRBJ2-7 | TRBV3-1 | CASSNPGTGNEQYF
TRBJ2-7 | TRBV20-1 | CSAISTSGSSYEQYF
TRBJ1-1 | TRBV27 | CASTPWGGSRPEAFF
TRBJ1-2 | TRBV21-1 | CASSKVPAGLHLYGYTF
TRBJ2-3 | TRBV12-3/TRBV12-4 | CASRSDRNVADTQYF
TRBJ1-1 | TRBV18 | CASSPLPNLQGATEAFF
TRBJ1-2 | TRBV20-1 | CSASRPGYGYTF
TRBJ1-1 | TRBV29-1 | CSVVTGLNTEAFF
TRBJ1-5 | TRBV30 | CAWSGKDSNQPQHF
TRBJ1-2 | TRBV5-1 | CASSEGQTYYGYTF
TRBJ2-3 | TRBV28 | CASSRTGVTDTQYF
TRBJ2-1 | TRBV19 | CATSPASGGTDEQFF
TRBJ1-1 | TRBV7-9 | CASSLAVTNTEAFF
TRBJ2-3 | TRBV7-9 | CASSSGPTDTDTQYF
TRBJ2-7 | TRBV20-1 | CSASYGLAEYF
TRBJ2-5 | TRBV20-1 | CSATGMETQYF
TRBJ2-3 | TRBV5-4 | CASSPRGGSSSTDTQYF
TRBJ1-3 | TRBV7-9 | CASSPQIASGNTIYF
TRBJ1-1 | TRBV5-6 | CASSRGQGSGSAEAFF
TRBJ2-7 | TRBV28 | CATLEGSIGEQYF
TRBJ1-1 | TRBV29-1 | CSVHRGGGTEAFF
TRBJ2-2 | TRBV25-1 | CASSELGLGTGELFF
TRBJ2-1 | TRBV29-1 | CSAHFSGYNEQFF
TRBJ2-1 | TRBV19 | CASSTGVPNEQFF
TRBJ2-3 | TRBV5-1 | CASSSIHTDTQYF